This T cell receptor (beta chain) was sequenced in a study of shared clonotypes between healthy human individuals. This CDR3 contains 16 residues. V lost 3 bases, J lost 6 bases, and 7 bases stayed unmatched. The germline gives CDR1 SGDLS, CDR2 YYNGEE. Study processing details: Filtering differed, since immunoSEQ gave only junction sequences and no quality scores. Sequencing was performed with immunoSEQ multiplex PCR; in TCRdb, only in-frame clones are kept and a portion is missing. Clone size and V and J calls were adopted from that table, with D and trimming inferred from the DNA. This repertoire shows millions of clones, over 90% found once; its top ten account for 0.39%. General observations from the study: Sequencing of the sorted subsets was shown by rarefaction to be incomplete despite large depth. Naive subsets generally had larger estimated richness than memory subsets. A reduction in generation probabilities was seen for non-shared clonotypes relative to those shared by all four donors.

Concerning this clone: What it binds is not known.

The V gene is TRBV9, the J gene TRBJ2-1; 12 bases are shared with TRBD2. Sequencing was performed on naive CD4+ T cells from PBMCs. The subset denotes: CD45RA+ positively selected. This receptor was identified in a man aged 18 to 30 in good health. Some clones in this sample may be carry-over from other donors' samples. CDR3: CASSARLAGVVNEQFF. DNA for the CDR3: TGTGCCAGCAGCGCCCGACTAGCGGGAGTAGTCAATGAGCAGTTCTTC.